Listed below are T cell receptor beta chains from one sample, sequenced in a study of blood T cell repertoires in COVID-19. Some clones are missing from TCRdb's copy, which holds only in-frame ones; the method was immunoSEQ multiplex PCR. Counted here are more than 300,000 clones, 90% to 95% occurring once; the ten biggest clones make up about 4%. Source material: PBMCs or T cells enriched from blood (not recorded which). These receptors all stem from a woman younger than 45 who had been exposed to COVID-19. CDR3s include the opening cysteine and the closing phenylalanine or tryptophan. D genes are given only for firm matches. For some rows the clone size is stated as once, few or many, or as a class when expanded; others skip it.

D	V	size	J	DNA	CDR3
.	TRBV7-9	once	TRBJ1-2	TGTGCCAGCAGCTTAGCGGCAGGAGGGAACTATGGCTACACCTTC	CASSLAAGGNYGYTF
.	TRBV27	.	TRBJ1-6	TGTGCCAGCCGCGGAGTTTATAATTCACCCCTCCACTTT	CASRGVYNSPLHF
TRBD1	TRBV5-5	.	TRBJ1-3	TGTGCCAGCAGCTTGGTGGGGACAGGGCTATACTCTGGAAACACCATATATTTT	CASSLVGTGLYSGNTIYF
.	TRBV7-9	.	TRBJ1-2	TGTGCCAGCAGCTTAACAGATCGGGGCTACACCTTC	CASSLTDRGYTF
.	TRBV27	.	TRBJ1-6	TGTGCCAGCAGTCCAGAACCCGGGACAAGAAGCTCCTATAATTCACCCCTCCACTTT	CASSPEPGTRSSYNSPLHF
TRBD1	TRBV29-1	few	TRBJ2-7	TGCAGCGCCGGACAGGGTTTGGGGTACGAGCAGTACTTC	CSAGQGLGYEQYF
.	TRBV4-1	.	TRBJ1-1	TGCGCCAGCAGCCAAGGTCAGGGCCAAGGATTGAACACTGAAGCTTTCTTT	CASSQGQGQGLNTEAFF
TRBD1	TRBV6-5	.	TRBJ1-1	TGTGCCAGCAGCCGGGACAGGGGGTGGTACACTGAAGCTTTCTTT	CASSRDRGWYTEAFF
.	TRBV6-5	.	TRBJ2-7	TGTGCCAGCAGTTACAAGTGGAGCTACGAGCAGTACTTC	CASSYKWSYEQYF
TRBD1	TRBV4-1	.	TRBJ2-4	TGCGCCAGCAGCCACGCACTTGGGACAGGGCGAGCCAAAAACATTCAGTACTTC	CASSHALGTGRAKNIQYF
.	TRBV6-5	.	TRBJ1-6	TGTGCCAGCAGTTACTCGGGTGCGGGTTCTTCACCCCTCCACTTT	CASSYSGAGSSPLHF
TRBD1	TRBV24-1	.	TRBJ1-5	TGTGCCACCAGTGGTCCACGGGACAGGCTAGACCATAGGAGCAATCAGCCCCAGCATTTT	CATSGPRDRLDHRSNQPQHF
TRBD1	TRBV2	.	TRBJ2-5	TGTGCGGTTCGCACAGGGGTAAAAGAGACCCAGTACTTC	CAVRTGVKETQYF
TRBD1	TRBV2	.	TRBJ1-4	TGTGCCAGCATTAACAGGGGCCTCGGGGAAAAACTGTTTTTT	CASINRGLGEKLFF
.	TRBV6-5	.	TRBJ1-5	TGTGCCAGCAGTTACTCCAGGGATAGCAATCAGCCCCAGCATTTT	CASSYSRDSNQPQHF
TRBD1	TRBV7-9	.	TRBJ2-7	TGTGCCAGCACCGGGACAGGGTTGGCCGGCGAGCAGTACTTC	CASTGTGLAGEQYF
TRBD1	TRBV18	.	TRBJ1-2	TGTGCCAGCTCACCAGGCGGGACAGGGGGGAATGGCTACACCTTC	CASSPGGTGGNGYTF
TRBD1	TRBV5-4	.	TRBJ1-2	TGTGCCAGCAGCGCGACAGGGGGCTCGTGGGGCTACACCTTC	CASSATGGSWGYTF
TRBD1	TRBV5-1	.	TRBJ1-4	TGCGCCAGCAGCCCACCGGGACAGGGGAATGAAAAACTGTTTTTT	CASSPPGQGNEKLFF
TRBD2	TRBV11-2	.	TRBJ2-1	TGTGCCAGCAGCTTTGGAAAGGGGAGGGACAATGAGCAGTTCTTC	CASSFGKGRDNEQFF
TRBD1	TRBV11-2	.	TRBJ1-4	TGTGCCAGCAGCTTAGGGCAGGGGGCTGAAAAACTGTTTTTT	CASSLGQGAEKLFF
.	TRBV7-3	.	TRBJ2-3	TGTGCCAGCAGCTTAAAGGCAGGGGGCACAGATACGCAGTATTTT	CASSLKAGGTDTQYF
.	TRBV12-3/TRBV12-4	.	TRBJ1-5	TGTGCCAGCAGTTTTTTTAGTCAGCCCCAGCATTTT	CASSFFSQPQHF
.	TRBV7-9	.	TRBJ1-1	TGTGCCAGCAGCCGCTCGGGCACTGAAGCTTTCTTT	CASSRSGTEAFF
.	TRBV7-6	.	TRBJ2-5	TGTGCCAGCAGCTTAGGAGCCGAGGCAGGGCGTTTTGAAGAGACCCAGTACTTC	CASSLGAEAGRFEETQYF
.	TRBV11-3	.	TRBJ2-7	TGTGCCAGCAGGGACAGAGGAAACTACGAGCAGTACTTC	CASRDRGNYEQYF
.	TRBV6-5	.	TRBJ2-1	TGTGCCAGCAAAACCGGGACACAAATCTACAATGAGCAGTTCTTC	CASKTGTQIYNEQFF
TRBD2	TRBV4-3	.	TRBJ2-5	TGCGCCAGCAGCCAAGAGATACTAGCGGGGGGTTTGCGGGAGACCCAGTACTTC	CASSQEILAGGLRETQYF
.	TRBV29-1	.	TRBJ2-2	TGCAGCGTTGACTCCGGGGAGCTGTTTTTT	CSVDSGELFF
.	TRBV3-1/TRBV3-2	.	TRBJ1-3	TGTGCCAGCAGCCCTTCCGCCTACTGGGTCTCAGCGGGCGGAAACACCATATATTTT	CASSPSAYWVSAGGNTIYF
TRBD1	TRBV19	once	TRBJ1-2	TGTGCCAGTAGTATACAAGGACAGGCGGTCTATGGCTACACCTTC	CASSIQGQAVYGYTF
.	TRBV27	.	TRBJ2-1	TGTGCCAGCAGTCCCCGGGGGTACAATGAGCAGTTCTTC	CASSPRGYNEQFF
.	TRBV10-3	.	TRBJ1-1	TGTGCCATCAGTGCCATTCAGGGGAACACTGAAGCTTTCTTT	CAISAIQGNTEAFF
TRBD1	TRBV6-2/TRBV6-3	.	TRBJ1-5	TGTGCCAGCAGTCGACGAACAGGGGTGAATCAGCCCCAGCATTTT	CASSRRTGVNQPQHF
.	TRBV20-1	.	TRBJ1-1	TGCAGTGCCATAGGTCCAGGGCAAGCTTTCTTT	CSAIGPGQAFF
.	TRBV15	.	TRBJ1-1	TGTGCCACCAGCAGAGTACGGGAGGGGCCAAACACTGAAGCTTTCTTT	CATSRVREGPNTEAFF
TRBD2	TRBV18	.	TRBJ2-2	TGTGCCAGCTCATCGTCTTGGACTAGCGGTAACACCGGGGAGCTGTTTTTT	CASSSSWTSGNTGELFF
.	TRBV6-5	.	TRBJ2-5	TGTGCCAGCAGCCGAAGCAGGGTACAAGAGACCCAGTACTTC	CASSRSRVQETQYF
.	TRBV6-5	.	TRBJ2-7	TGTGCCAGCGGATCGGGATCCCCCTACGAGCAGTACTTC	CASGSGSPYEQYF
.	TRBV18	.	TRBJ1-1	TGTGCCAGCTCACCGTTGGGGGGTTTCACTGAAGCTTTCTTT	CASSPLGGFTEAFF
TRBD1	TRBV3-1/TRBV3-2	.	TRBJ1-1	TGTGCCAGCAGCCAAGTCTCCCTGGGGACAGGTGGTTTTAGAACTGAAGCTTTCTTT	CASSQVSLGTGGFRTEAFF
.	TRBV5-8	.	TRBJ1-1	TGTGCCAGCACCCCAAACGAGATGAACACTGAAGCTTTCTTT	CASTPNEMNTEAFF
.	TRBV18	.	TRBJ1-1	TGTGCCAGCTCACCCAGTGACAGGATGAACACTGAAGCTTTCTTT	CASSPSDRMNTEAFF
.	TRBV1	.	TRBJ1-2	TGCACCAGCAGCCCCCTACACCCGACAGGCCCCCGGTCGCATGGCTACACCTTC	CTSSPLHPTGPRSHGYTF
.	TRBV7-9	once	TRBJ1-6	TGTGCCAGCAGCTCCTACAATTCACCCCTCCACTTT	CASSSYNSPLHF
.	TRBV23-1	.	TRBJ1-6	TGCGCCAGCAGTCTTTCGGCCCTACAGCGGCTGAATTCACCCCTCCACTTT	CASSLSALQRLNSPLHF
.	TRBV5-4	.	TRBJ2-2	TGTGCCAGCAGCCCGGTGAGGCGCGCGGACACCGGGGAGCTGTTTTTT	CASSPVRRADTGELFF
TRBD1	TRBV5-1	once	TRBJ2-5	TGCGCCAGCAGCTTCGAGGGACAGGATCAAGAGACCCAGTACTTC	CASSFEGQDQETQYF
TRBD2	TRBV7-9	.	TRBJ2-5	TGTGCCAGCAGCTCCACGTCATCGACTAGCGGGGTTACACAAGAGACCCAGTACTTC	CASSSTSSTSGVTQETQYF
.	TRBV7-9	.	TRBJ1-2	TGTGCCAGCAGCTTCCACGAGGCCACTAACTATGGCTACACCTTC	CASSFHEATNYGYTF
.	TRBV7-8	.	TRBJ1-2	TGTGCCAGCAGTAATCGGGAAGGGAAATATGGCTACACCTTC	CASSNREGKYGYTF